This entry features one T cell receptor (beta chain) sequence. It has no known antigen specificity. Base qualities are not provided; no much larger clone lies one nucleotide away. This record comes from a study of control samples from healthy donors and cancer patients (TCRdb year 2020). The CDR3 covers 12 residues, taking in both the cysteine and the phenylalanine. The entry retains the CDR3 DNA only, 36 bases that are in frame from base 1. CDR1 KGHSH and CDR2 LQKENI were looked up in the germline V gene. Deletion took 3 bases off V and 10 bases off J, with a span of 10 bases between the germline ends. To prepare the library, the immunoSEQ multiplex PCR assay was applied. TCRdb obtained this table from immuneACCESS and retained in-frame rearrangements with V and J assigned. These tables miss some clones; where compared with another copy, unresolved V genes account for less than half of the shortfall, and the remainder is unexplained. The sample has around 59,000 clones on record, roughly 90% of them singletons. The ten biggest clones cover about 1.7% of the sample.

The sample was PBMCs. The TCR originated in a man in his forties with colorectal cancer. The chain is encoded by TRBV18 joined to TRBJ2-1; TRBD1 is a possible D gene, resting on 5 matching bases. The nucleotide sequence is given as TGTGCCAGCTCACCCTCCAGGGAAGAGCAGTTCTTC. It translates to CASSPSREEQFF.